Presented here are 25 T cell receptor beta chains from one specimen sequenced in a study of CD8 T cells in ankylosing spondylitis. TCRdb re-derived calls from the 5' RACE reads in MiXCR, one entry per CDR3 protein. The repertoire holds under 300,000 distinct CDR3 sequences, with roughly a tenth as singletons. The specimen was blood, either unsorted or a sorted T cell fraction (not recorded which). Receptors were obtained from a male donor with ankylosing spondylitis or in good health (not recorded which).

This clonotype was detected many times. V usage is TRBV7-2 and J usage is TRBJ2-1, with TRBD2 matching over 9 bases. Germline CDR1 reads SGHTA; CDR2 reads FQGNSA. This CDR3 is 14 amino acids long. Trimming took 4 bases from V and 8 from J; bases not matched to a gene: 6. This CDR3 is CASSSGVAGDEQFF. DNA of the CDR3: TGTGCCAGCAGCTCCGGGGTAGCGGGAGATGAGCAGTTCTTC.

This clonotype was recorded many times. The CDR3 sequence is CASTPGLTYNEQFF. The CDR3 bases are TGTGCCAGCACCCCGGGACTGACCTACAATGAGCAGTTCTTC. V gene TRBV12-3 or TRBV12-4 combines with J gene TRBJ2-1; a weak D match, TRBD2 (6 bases). CDR3 size: 14 residues. The V gene lost 7 bases and the J gene lost 2 bases, with 12 bases spanning the gap.

This clonotype was observed many times. CDR3 in amino acids: CAWSLGQGNQPQHF. CDR3 bases: TGTGCCTGGAGCCTCGGACAGGGGAATCAGCCCCAGCATTTT. The chain links TRBV30 to TRBJ1-5; TRBD1 aligns across 9 bases. The CDR3 loop spans 14 amino acids. Germline V CDR1 and CDR2: GTSNPN, SVGIG (reference sequence). V lost 3 bases, J lost 4 bases, and 4 bases stayed unmatched.

This chain joins TRBV7-2 and TRBJ2-5, with a weak D call TRBD2 (7 bases). This CDR3 has 14 residues. Germline V gene data show CDR1 as SGHTA and CDR2 as FQGNSA. V dropped 5 bases and J dropped 4 bases, with 14 bases sitting between them. CDR3 residues: CASSLGGGPETQYF. In DNA form, the CDR3 reads TGTGCCAGCAGCCTGGGGGGGGGCCCAGAGACCCAGTACTTC.

In its sample, this clonotype was seen many times. The chain joins TRBV27 to TRBJ1-5; no clear D. The CDR3 spans 13 residues. The ends were cut back, 4 bases at V and 4 bases at J, with 8 bases in the middle. Germline V CDR1 and CDR2: MNHEY, SMNVEV (reference sequence). The CDR3 sequence is CASSWGWNQPQHF. CDR3 nucleotides: TGTGCCAGCAGTTGGGGTTGGAATCAGCCCCAGCATTTT.

This clonotype was recorded at least ten times. V gene TRBV5-4 combines with J gene TRBJ2-7; unclear D gene. Looked up from germline, CDR1 is SGHNT and CDR2 is YYREEE (reference sequence). The V end lost 4 bases, the J end lost 0 bases, and 8 bases lay between the germline ends. The CDR3 covers 13 residues. The chain's CDR3 is CASSPAPSYEQYF. In DNA form, the CDR3 reads TGTGCCAGCAGCCCCGCGCCCTCCTACGAGCAGTACTTC.

This clonotype was observed many times. The chain couples TRBV4-2 to TRBJ2-3; D not certain. Germline CDR1 reads LGHNA; CDR2 reads YNFKEQ. The CDR3 has 14 residues. Trimming removed 0 bases at V and 0 bases at J, with 4 bases between. CDR3 bases: TGTGCCAGCAGCCAAGACCCTAGCACAGATACGCAGTATTTT. Protein product: CASSQDPSTDTQYF.

This clonotype was seen many times. The rearrangement links TRBV7-6 to TRBJ2-5; 8 nucleotides align to TRBD1. This CDR3 comprises 15 residues. Per germline, CDR1 SGHVS and CDR2 FNYEAQ. The V and J ends lost 5 bases and 1 base, in that order; junction bases with no gene match: 6. The CDR3 is CASSTRQGSQETQYF. The CDR3, as DNA: TGTGCCAGCAGCACCAGACAGGGGTCCCAAGAGACCCAGTACTTC. The full variable domain, completed using reference TRBV7-6 and TRBJ2-5, is GAGVSQSPRYKVTKRGQDVALRCDPISGHVSLYWYRQALGQGPEFLTYFNYEAQQDKSGLPNDRFSAERPEGSISTLTIQRTEQRDSAMYRCASSTRQGSQETQYFGPGTRLLVL.

The rearrangement links TRBV6-5 to TRBJ1-4; tentative D call: TRBD1 (6 bases). CDR3 length equals 13 residues. Trimming removed 4 bases from V and 8 bases from J, with 11 bases in between. Germline CDR1 is MNHEY and CDR2 is SVGAGI. CDR3 sequence reads: CASSSRGGEKLFF. CDR3 sequence (DNA): TGTGCCAGCAGTTCCAGGGGCGGAGAAAAACTGTTTTTT.

The chain combines TRBV5-1 with TRBJ1-3; TRBD1 agrees at 10 bases. The CDR3 loop spans 14 amino acids. CDR1 is SGHRS, CDR2 YFSETQ, per germline. V lost 5 bases and J lost 8; bases outside the gene matches: 7. The CDR3 region is CASSLGQGGDTIYF. The CDR3 nucleotides are TGCGCCAGCAGTCTTGGACAGGGGGGTGACACCATATATTTT.

The rearrangement uses TRBV3-1 and TRBJ2-3; the D gene is possibly TRBD2 (6 bases). Trimming removed 3 bases from V and 2 bases from J, with 18 bases in between. The CDR3 sequence is 17 residues long. CDR1 and CDR2 (germline): LGHDT, YNNKEL (reference sequence). The CDR3 reads CASSQQVGGTLTDTQYF. The CDR3 DNA sequence: TGTGCCAGCAGCCAGCAGGTAGGCGGGACCCTCACAGATACGCAGTATTTT.

This clonotype appeared many times. The chain employs TRBV14 and TRBJ2-1, with 7 bases matching TRBD2. The CDR3 is made up of 12 amino acids. V lost 4 bases, J lost 13 bases, and 7 bases stayed unmatched. Germline CDR1 SGHDN, CDR2 FVKESK. The CDR3 bases are TGTGCCAGCAGCCGGGGGATAGCGGGCCAGTTCTTC. Protein sequence: CASSRGIAGQFF. Combining the CDR3 with reference TRBV14 and TRBJ2-1 gives the whole variable domain EAGVTQFPSHSVIEKGQTVTLRCDPISGHDNLYWYRRVMGKEIKFLLHFVKESKQDESGMPNNRFLAERTGGTYSTLKVQPAELEDSGVYFCASSRGIAGQFFGPGTRLTVL.

Concerning this clonotype itself: A much larger clone lies a single base off, so this may be a read error. The rearrangement joins TRBV30 to TRBJ2-2; D is unclear. The CDR3 runs 13 residues. In germline, CDR1 is GTSNPN, CDR2 SVGIG (reference sequence). CDR3 sequence reads: CAWSTYRTEELFF. CDR3 nucleotides: TGTGCCTGGAGTACTTACCGCACCGAGGAGCTGTTTTTT.

Many counts were recorded for this clonotype. J is TRBJ2-5 and V is TRBV15; D ambiguous. This CDR3 comprises 15 residues. Trimming shortened V by 3 bases and J by 2 bases, and 13 bases separated the two germline ends. The germline gives CDR1 LNHNV, CDR2 YYDKDF (reference sequence). Here the CDR3 DNA reads TGTGCCACCAGCAGCGGGCAGTCCCCACAAGAGACCCAGTACTTC. Translating gives CATSSGQSPQETQYF.

This clonotype was recorded at least ten times. This rearrangement joins TRBV5-1 to TRBJ1-1; D not certain. The CDR3 sequence is 12 residues long. CDR1 and CDR2 (germline): SGHRS, YFSETQ. Deletions cut 4 bases from V and 3 bases from J, with 7 bases between. CDR3 bases: TGCGCCAGCAGCAATGAGTACACTGAAGCTTTCTTT. Amino acids: CASSNEYTEAFF.

This clonotype came up many times. CDR3 residues: CASSLGGLMNTEAFF. In DNA, the CDR3 is TGTGCCAGCAGCTTAGGGGGCCTCATGAACACTGAAGCTTTCTTT. The chain combines TRBV7-8 with TRBJ1-1; TRBD1 might be the D (5 bases). The CDR3 loop spans 15 amino acids. The germline V gene encodes CDR1 SGHVS and CDR2 FQNEAQ. Between the trimmed V and J ends, which lost 1 base and 0 bases, there was a span of 9 bases.

This clonotype was observed many times. The V and J genes are TRBV10-3 and TRBJ2-1; TRBD1 matches 9 bases. The CDR3 runs 16 residues. The J segment lost 5 bases and the V segment lost 10 bases, leaving 15 bases of the junction unmatched. Germline-derived CDR1 and CDR2 are ENHRY and SYGVKD. This CDR3 is CANGQGLDYPNNEQFF. The DNA of the CDR3 is TGTGCCAACGGACAGGGGCTCGACTATCCTAACAATGAGCAGTTCTTC.

This clonotype was seen ten or more times. The V and J genes are TRBV5-1 and TRBJ2-7, with 9 bases that match TRBD1. The trim removed 5 bases at V and 5 bases at J, leaving 14 bases unmatched. CDR1 and CDR2 from the germline V gene are SGHRS and YFSETQ. The CDR3 is made up of 16 amino acids. The CDR3: CASSYGQGSLRDEQYF. The CDR3 nucleotides read TGCGCCAGCAGTTACGGACAGGGGTCGCTTAGGGACGAGCAGTACTTC.

This clonotype showed up many times. J is TRBJ2-3 and V is TRBV29-1; weak D call: TRBD2 (6 bases). CDR3 size: 14 residues. With 4 bases removed from V and 0 bases from J, the gap between germline ends came to 11 bases. Germline CDR1 SQVTM, CDR2 ANQGSEA. The chain's CDR3 is CSVAPRGSTDTQYF. In DNA, the CDR3 is TGCAGCGTTGCTCCCCGGGGGAGCACAGATACGCAGTATTTT.

Only a few counts were recorded for this clonotype. V is TRBV19 and J is TRBJ1-5; D ambiguous. Trimming took 3 bases from V and 0 from J, leaving 12 bases between them. Germline CDR1 LNHDA, CDR2 SQIVND (reference sequence). The CDR3 extends over 16 amino acids. In nucleotides, the CDR3 is TGTGCCAGTAGTATGAACACCGTCTATAGCAATCAGCCCCAGCATTTT. As protein: CASSMNTVYSNQPQHF.

The rearrangement joins TRBV7-9 to TRBJ1-1, with no clear D. Between the trimmed V and J ends, which lost 5 bases and 4 bases, there was a span of 11 bases. Germline CDR1 reads SEHNR; CDR2 reads FQNEAQ (reference sequence). The CDR3 runs 13 residues. In DNA, the CDR3 is TGTGCCAGCAGCCGCGAGGGTCCCACTGAAGCTTTCTTT. Translated: CASSREGPTEAFF.

This clonotype was seen at least ten times. The chain uses TRBV7-2 and TRBJ2-1, with 9 bases that match TRBD2. Germline V lookup: CDR1 SGHTA, CDR2 FQGNSA. J lost 5 bases, V lost 1 base, and 3 bases had no gene match. CDR3 size: 15 residues. As DNA, the CDR3 is TGTGCCAGCAGCTTAGAAGCGGGGGGCAACAATGAGCAGTTCTTC. This sequence encodes CASSLEAGGNNEQFF.

This chain connects TRBV30 to TRBJ1-2; D uncertain. This CDR3 has 12 amino acids. CDR1 and CDR2 (germline): GTSNPN, SVGIG (reference sequence). The germline V and J ends were trimmed by 2 bases and 8 bases, with 12 bases remaining between them. CDR3 residues: CAWSPHIEGYTF. The DNA for the CDR3 is TGTGCCTGGAGTCCCCACATCGAGGGCTACACCTTC. The full variable domain, with the rest looked up from reference TRBV30 and TRBJ1-2, is SQTIHQWPATLVQPVGSPLSLECTVEGTSNPNLYWYRQAAGRGLQLLFYSVGIGQISSEVPQNLSASRPQDRQFILSSKKLLLSDSGFYLCAWSPHIEGYTFGSGTRLTVV.

The chain employs TRBV5-1 and TRBJ2-1; TRBD2 aligns across 12 bases. The CDR3 runs to 16 residues. Per germline, CDR1 SGHRS and CDR2 YFSETQ. After removal of 1 base from V and 14 bases from J, the junction contained 13 bases not matched to a gene. This CDR3 reads CASSLPETSGSLREFF. The CDR3 DNA reads TGCGCCAGCAGCTTGCCAGAGACTAGCGGGAGCTTAAGGGAGTTCTTC.

This rearrangement joins TRBV7-9 to TRBJ2-5, with D uncertain. V was cut by 0 bases and J by 6 bases, with 5 bases left in between. In germline, CDR1 is SEHNR, CDR2 FQNEAQ (reference sequence). The CDR3 is 12 residues long. CDR3: CASSLAMQTQYF. The CDR3 DNA reads TGTGCCAGCAGCTTAGCAATGCAGACCCAGTACTTC. Filled out from reference TRBV7-9 and TRBJ2-5, the complete variable domain reads DTGVSQNPRHKITKRGQNVTFRCDPISEHNRLYWYRQTLGQGPEFLTYFQNEAQLEKSRLLSDRFSAERPKGSFSTLEIQRTEQGDSAMYLCASSLAMQTQYFGPGTRLLVL.